The present TCR beta chain was sequenced within a study of blood T cell repertoires in COVID-19. Study-level information: Samples taken during acute and convalescent COVID-19 were collected in the United States, Italy and Spain. T cells, B-cell-depleted T cells, or PBMCs provided the cDNA or gDNA that served as material.

Those enrolled, adults aged about 18 to 89 years, came from about two dozen US areas. Donors were grouped by their self-reported clinical history. This table comes from immunoSEQ multiplex PCR, and its TCRdb copy is limited to in-frame clones, with some not included. The top ten clones hold 1% to 1.3% of a sample with 310,000 or so clones, around nine tenths of them seen once. The TCR was taken from a woman aged 25 to 39 who had recovered from COVID-19. The sequencing sample was made of PBMCs or T cells enriched from blood (not recorded which).

DNA for the CDR3: TGTGCCAGCAGTGAGCCTTTGGACAGGGCTAACACCGGGGAGCTGTTTTTT. Protein product: CASSEPLDRANTGELFF. The V gene is TRBV2, the J gene TRBJ2-2; 8 nucleotides align to TRBD1. Germline V lookup: CDR1 SNHLY, CDR2 FYNNEI. The CDR3 is made up of 17 amino acids. J was trimmed by 2 bases and V by 3 bases; bases with no gene match: 8.